These 32 T cell receptor beta chains were all obtained from the same sample, sequenced in a study of T cell repertoires in cytomegalovirus infection. Antigens of these TCRs are unknown. TCRdb re-derived calls from the reads in MiXCR, one entry per CDR3 protein. In the table there are tens of thousands of distinct CDR3 sequences, around 28% of which are singletons. This material consisted of CD8+ T cells from cultured PBMCs, taken from culture after CMV antigen stimulation. All receptors come from a human donor in good health (CMV status not recorded). Some clones in this sample may be carry-over from other donors' samples.

This clonotype was observed a handful of times. The chain couples TRBV12-3 or TRBV12-4 to TRBJ2-3; 10 nucleotides align to TRBD2. CDR3 length: 16 residues. The ends lost 4 bases at V and 3 bases at J; junction bases unmatched: 7. Here the CDR3 DNA reads TGTGCCAGCAGTTCGCCTAGCGGGAGACAAACAGATACGCAGTATTTT. As protein: CASSSPSGRQTDTQYF.

V gene TRBV7-2 combines with J gene TRBJ2-3; D not certain. The germline CDR1 and CDR2 sequences are SGHTA and FQGNSA. V was cut by 5 bases and J by 6 bases, with 12 bases left in between. This CDR3 comprises 13 residues. The CDR3 protein is CASSPLRADTQYF. As DNA, the CDR3 is TGTGCCAGCAGCCCTCTACGGGCGGATACGCAGTATTTT.

The chain employs TRBV6-2 or TRBV6-3 and TRBJ2-3, with 11 nucleotides matching TRBD1. Germline CDR1 is MNHEY and CDR2 is SVGEGT. This CDR3 has 16 residues. Trimming cost V 4 bases and J 4 bases; bases outside gene matches: 7. CDR3: CASSSPDRGRADTQYF. For the CDR3, the DNA is TGTGCCAGCAGTTCCCCGGACAGGGGGCGCGCAGATACGCAGTATTTT.

The rearrangement links TRBV6-1 to TRBJ1-1; D is uncertain. This CDR3 is 13 amino acids long. V lost 8 bases and J lost 4, with 14 bases in between. Germline V gene sequence: CDR1 MNHNS, CDR2 SASEGT. CDR3 bases: TGTGCCAGCGGCATTGCGGTGGGCACTGAAGCTTTCTTT. This encodes CASGIAVGTEAFF.

This clonotype was counted at least ten times. V usage is TRBV4-3 and J usage is TRBJ1-6; D is possibly TRBD1 (5 bases). The CDR3 spans 19 residues. Germline V gene sequence: CDR1 LGHNA, CDR2 YSLEER. The V end lost 3 bases, the J end lost 0 bases, and 18 bases lay between the germline ends. The CDR3 DNA is TGCGCCAGCAGCCATCTCGGGGACTCCCCCGGCTCCTATAATTCACCCCTCCACTTT. This gives the protein CASSHLGDSPGSYNSPLHF.

This clonotype was seen a few times. The rearrangement uses TRBV11-3 and TRBJ2-1; no clear D. The germline gives CDR1 SGHNT, CDR2 YENEEA. This CDR3 comprises 13 residues. Trimming took 4 bases from V and 9 from J, leaving 13 bases between them. CDR3 loop: CASSYDTTGEQFF. In DNA, the CDR3 is TGTGCCAGCAGCTATGATACCACGGGTGAGCAGTTCTTC.

In regard to this clonotype: Sequence at one end of the junction differs from germline and may be a read error. The chain combines TRBV6-2 or TRBV6-3 with TRBJ2-1; D is perhaps TRBD1 or TRBD2 (5 bases each). The germline V gene has CDR1 MNHEY and CDR2 SVGEGT. The CDR3 spans 13 residues. DNA for the CDR3: TGTGCCAGCACCCCTCAAAACGGCCTGGGACGGCGCTTC. It translates to CASTPQNGLGRRF.

Only a few counts were recorded for this clonotype. The rearrangement joins TRBV5-6 to TRBJ1-5; no firm D call. CDR3 length: 12 residues. Germline-derived CDR1 and CDR2 are SGHDT and YYEEEE. The ends were cut back, 1 base at V and 7 bases at J, with 6 bases in the middle. As DNA, the CDR3 is TGTGCCAGCAGCTTGAGTAGCCAGCCCCAGCATTTT. It encodes CASSLSSQPQHF. Variable domain in full (rest from reference TRBV5-6 and TRBJ1-5): DAGVTQSPTHLIKTRGQQVTLRCSPKSGHDTVSWYQQALGQGPQFIFQYYEEEERQRGNFPDRFSGHQFPNYSSELNVNALLLGDSALYLCASSLSSQPQHFGDGTRLSIL.

This clonotype was seen a handful of times. The DNA of the CDR3 is TGTGCCAGCAGCACCCCAGGGGGTGTCTCCTACAATGAGCAGTTCTTC. This translates into CASSTPGGVSYNEQFF. This chain joins TRBV7-9 and TRBJ2-1, with 7 nucleotides matching TRBD1. J lost 0 bases, V lost 5 bases, and 7 bases had no gene match. Germline assignment: CDR1 SEHNR and CDR2 FQNEAQ (reference sequence). This CDR3 spans 16 amino acids.

The genes are TRBV20-1 and TRBJ2-7; D possibly corresponds to TRBD2 (5 bases). This CDR3 region has 14 residues. V lost 3 bases and J 2 bases, leaving 14 bases between the germline ends. Germline V lookup: CDR1 DFQATT, CDR2 SNEGSKA (reference sequence). DNA for the CDR3: TGCAGTGCTAGTAAACCAGCGGAGACCTACGAGCAGTACTTC. Its translation: CSASKPAETYEQYF.

This clonotype has a handful of counts. CDR3 sequence reads: CSIAGNTGELFF. CDR3 coding DNA: TGCAGCATTGCAGGAAACACCGGGGAGCTGTTTTTT. The J gene is TRBJ2-2, the V gene TRBV29-1; D gene ambiguous. The CDR3 loop spans 12 amino acids. Germline loops: CDR1 SQVTM, CDR2 ANQGSEA. V was pared by 8 bases and J by 2 bases, with 9 bases between.

This clonotype has at least ten counts. The J gene is TRBJ2-7, the V gene TRBV7-2; D is ambiguous. The CDR3 consists of 14 residues. CDR1 and CDR2 from the germline V gene are SGHTA and FQGNSA. The V end lost 0 bases, the J end lost 2 bases, and 8 bases lay between the germline ends. DNA for the CDR3: TGTGCCAGCAGCTTAGCCGGTAGTCCCTACGAGCAGTACTTC. It yields the protein CASSLAGSPYEQYF.

Only a few counts were recorded for this clonotype. The V call is TRBV19, the J call TRBJ1-6, with D unresolved. This CDR3 spans 15 amino acids. V dropped 3 bases and J dropped 7 bases, with 13 bases sitting between them. Germline CDR1 is LNHDA and CDR2 is SQIVND (reference sequence). CDR3 nucleotides: TGTGCCAGTAGTATCGAAGGCAGCCTAAATTCACCCCTCCACTTT. This translates into CASSIEGSLNSPLHF. Combining the CDR3 with reference TRBV19 and TRBJ1-6 gives the whole variable domain DGGITQSPKYLFRKEGQNVTLSCEQNLNHDAMYWYRQDPGQGLRLIYYSQIVNDFQKGDIAEGYSVSREKKESFPLTVTSAQKNPTAFYLCASSIEGSLNSPLHFGNGTRLTVT.

The chain is built from TRBV29-1 and TRBJ2-1; D is unresolved. V was trimmed by 6 bases and J by 5 bases, leaving 11 bases between them. Germline CDR1 reads SQVTM; CDR2 reads ANQGSEA. The CDR3 has 12 residues. The CDR3: CSVDTGNNEQFF. Here the CDR3 DNA reads TGCAGCGTAGATACCGGAAACAATGAGCAGTTCTTC.

There are many counts of this clonotype. V gene TRBV11-3 combines with J gene TRBJ1-5; D call uncertain. V was trimmed by 3 bases and J by 5 bases, leaving 14 bases between them. In germline, CDR1 is SGHNT, CDR2 YENEEA. The length of the CDR3 is 15 residues. CDR3 amino acids: CASSFSGRRYQPQHF. The DNA of the CDR3 is TGTGCCAGCAGCTTTTCGGGTCGGAGGTATCAGCCCCAGCATTTT.

This clonotype was recorded at least ten times. The chain combines TRBV7-2 with TRBJ2-1, with D hard to call. With 4 bases removed from V and 8 bases from J, the gap between germline ends came to 9 bases. Germline CDR1 is SGHTA and CDR2 is FQGNSA. CDR3 length equals 12 residues. The CDR3 bases are TGTGCCAGCAGCTCCGAGAGGCATGAGCAGTTCTTC. It yields the protein CASSSERHEQFF. Looking up the rest from reference TRBV7-2 and TRBJ2-1 gives the full variable domain: GAGVSQSPSNKVTEKGKDVELRCDPISGHTALYWYRQSLGQGLEFLIYFQGNSAPDKSGLPSDRFSAERTGGSVSTLTIQRTQQEDSAVYLCASSSERHEQFFGPGTRLTVL.

Ten or more counts support this clonotype. A junction end diverges from the germline sequence, so it may reflect a read error. The chain couples TRBV2 to TRBJ2-2; 9 bases are a match to TRBD1. Germline CDR1 and CDR2: SNHLY and FYNNEI. The CDR3 has 13 residues. CDR3 region: CASSEVRTGEVFF. The DNA of the CDR3 is TGTGCCAGCAGTGAAGTTAGGACAGGGGAGGTGTTTTTT.

The CDR3, as DNA: TGTGCCAGCAGCTTTTCAGGGAGGAATGAGCAGTTCTTC. Translating gives CASSFSGRNEQFF. This chain connects TRBV5-4 to TRBJ2-1, with D tentatively TRBD2 (6 bases). Trimming took 2 bases from V and 7 from J, leaving 10 bases between them. CDR1 and CDR2 from the germline V gene are SGHNT and YYREEE (reference sequence). CDR3 size: 13 residues.

This rearrangement joins TRBV7-9 to TRBJ1-1, with D tentatively TRBD1 (5 bases). CDR3 length: 15 residues. The germline V gene has CDR1 SEHNR and CDR2 FQNEAQ (reference sequence). The ends were cut back, 0 bases at V and 1 base at J, with 9 bases in the middle. The CDR3 DNA reads TGTGCCAGCAGCTTAGCCCAGGGCGGGAACACTGAAGCTTTCTTT. Its protein is CASSLAQGGNTEAFF.

This clonotype was seen only a few times. J is TRBJ2-1 and V is TRBV4-3, with 11 positions matching TRBD2. The germline CDR1 and CDR2 sequences are LGHNA and YSLEER. The CDR3 is made up of 17 amino acids. V gave up 4 bases and J gave up 5 bases; unmatched junction bases: 10. The CDR3 region has the DNA TGCGCCAGCAGCCTCGGACTAGCGGGCCCTCCCAACAATGAGCAGTTCTTC. It translates to CASSLGLAGPPNNEQFF.

This clonotype occurred a few times. The chain couples TRBV5-6 to TRBJ2-5, with TRBD2 matching 10 bases. The ends lost 2 bases at V and 2 bases at J; junction bases unmatched: 9. The CDR3 totals 17 residues. Germline V lookup: CDR1 SGHDT, CDR2 YYEEEE. CDR3 amino acids: CASSFSGLAEAQETQYF. DNA for the CDR3: TGTGCCAGCAGCTTTTCTGGACTAGCGGAGGCTCAAGAGACCCAGTACTTC.

The genes are TRBV2 and TRBJ2-2; 10 bases map to TRBD1. Germline values: CDR1 SNHLY, CDR2 FYNNEI. Trimming at V came to 9 bases and at J to 6 bases, leaving 7 bases not matched to a gene. This CDR3 is built from 14 residues. Here the CDR3 reads CARGTGDSPGELFF. CDR3 DNA sequence: TGTGCCAGAGGGACAGGGGACTCCCCCGGGGAGCTGTTTTTT.

This chain uses TRBV11-2 with TRBJ2-7; 11 nucleotides match TRBD2. The germline V gene encodes CDR1 SGHAT and CDR2 FQNNGV. The CDR3 is 16 residues long. The V gene end was trimmed by 3 bases and the J gene end by 1 base; junction bases not matched to a gene: 5. CDR3 amino acids: CASSLKTSGNSYEQYF. CDR3 DNA: TGTGCCAGCAGCTTGAAGACTAGCGGGAATTCCTACGAGCAGTACTTC.

This clonotype was seen more than once but under ten times. The chain's CDR3 is CSASSSFIPLAKNIQYF. The CDR3 DNA follows: TGCAGTGCTTCCTCCTCCTTTATCCCCTTAGCCAAAAACATTCAGTACTTC. The V and J genes are TRBV20-1 and TRBJ2-4; D remains unclear. The V gene lost 5 bases and the J gene lost 0 bases, with 20 bases spanning the gap. Looked up from germline, CDR1 is DFQATT and CDR2 is SNEGSKA (reference sequence). The CDR3 loop spans 17 amino acids.

This rearrangement joins TRBV27 to TRBJ1-1; D unresolved. Trimming took 0 bases from V and 11 from J, leaving 13 bases between them. The CDR3 covers 13 residues. Germline values: CDR1 MNHEY, CDR2 SMNVEV (reference sequence). CDR3 sequence: CASSLSPRRPAFF. The DNA for the CDR3 is TGTGCCAGCAGTTTATCCCCCCGACGACCCGCTTTCTTT.

This clonotype was counted at least ten times. The V and J genes are TRBV20-1 and TRBJ1-1; D uncertain. Germline V gives CDR1 DFQATT, CDR2 SNEGSKA (reference sequence). Trimming cost V 2 bases and J 0 bases, with 19 bases left between them. This CDR3 has 17 amino acids. The CDR3 DNA reads TGCAGTGCTAGAAGTCTCGAGACTATCGGCATGAACACTGAAGCTTTCTTT. It yields the protein CSARSLETIGMNTEAFF.

The CDR3 DNA follows: TGTGCCAGCAGCGGAGAAGGGAGCCAGACTGAAGCTTTCTTT. Protein: CASSGEGSQTEAFF. This chain joins TRBV9 and TRBJ1-1; no clear D. This CDR3 has 14 amino acids. Deletions cut 3 bases from V and 5 bases from J, with 14 bases between. The germline V gene encodes CDR1 SGDLS and CDR2 YYNGEE.

This clonotype was found a few times. The chain joins TRBV28 to TRBJ2-2, with D perhaps TRBD2 (5 bases). V was trimmed by 3 bases and J by 4 bases, leaving 15 bases between them. CDR3 size: 16 residues. CDR1 and CDR2 from the germline V gene are MDHEN and SYDVKM. CDR3 in amino acids: CASSLLAYKSTGELFF. CDR3 nucleotides: TGTGCCAGCAGTTTGTTAGCGTATAAATCCACCGGGGAGCTGTTTTTT.

This clonotype was detected ten times or more. The chain is built from TRBV5-5 and TRBJ2-1; the D call may be TRBD1 or TRBD2 (6 bases each). Looked up from germline, CDR1 is SGHKS and CDR2 is YYEKEE (reference sequence). V was trimmed by 0 bases and J by 8 bases, leaving 21 bases between them. This CDR3 has 17 residues. CDR3 DNA: TGTGCCAGCAGCTTGGAAAAGACCAGGGGAGGCAGCGATGAGCAGTTCTTC. This translates into CASSLEKTRGGSDEQFF.

This chain links TRBV28 with TRBJ1-5; the D is unclear. The CDR3 contains 15 residues. The ends were cut back, 2 bases at V and 3 bases at J, with 11 bases in the middle. Germline V gene sequence: CDR1 MDHEN, CDR2 SYDVKM. The DNA for the CDR3 is TGTGCCAGCAGTTTAACCCGCGGCGACAATCAGCCCCAGCATTTT. Translation: CASSLTRGDNQPQHF.

The rearrangement links TRBV4-3 to TRBJ2-4; the D gene is possibly TRBD1 (6 bases). Between the trimmed V and J ends, which lost 1 base and 0 bases, there was a span of 13 bases. The CDR3 is 17 residues long. Germline-derived CDR1 and CDR2 are LGHNA and YSLEER. In DNA form, the CDR3 reads TGCGCCAGCAGCCAAGCTTACAGGGAGCTAGCCAAAAACATTCAGTACTTC. The encoded protein is CASSQAYRELAKNIQYF.

CDR3 nucleotide sequence: TGTGCCAGCAGCCGACCTAGAGGAATTAACCAAGAGACCCAGTACTTC. It specifies CASSRPRGINQETQYF. The chain links TRBV7-8 to TRBJ2-5; D remains ambiguous. In germline, CDR1 is SGHVS, CDR2 FQNEAQ. Trimming stripped 5 bases from V and 0 bases from J, with 16 bases between. The length of the CDR3 is 16 residues. Combining the CDR3 with reference TRBV7-8 and TRBJ2-5 gives the whole variable domain GAGVSQSPRYKVAKRGQDVALRCDPISGHVSLFWYQQALGQGPEFLTYFQNEAQLDKSGLPSDRFFAERPEGSVSTLKIQRTQQEDSAVYLCASSRPRGINQETQYFGPGTRLLVL.